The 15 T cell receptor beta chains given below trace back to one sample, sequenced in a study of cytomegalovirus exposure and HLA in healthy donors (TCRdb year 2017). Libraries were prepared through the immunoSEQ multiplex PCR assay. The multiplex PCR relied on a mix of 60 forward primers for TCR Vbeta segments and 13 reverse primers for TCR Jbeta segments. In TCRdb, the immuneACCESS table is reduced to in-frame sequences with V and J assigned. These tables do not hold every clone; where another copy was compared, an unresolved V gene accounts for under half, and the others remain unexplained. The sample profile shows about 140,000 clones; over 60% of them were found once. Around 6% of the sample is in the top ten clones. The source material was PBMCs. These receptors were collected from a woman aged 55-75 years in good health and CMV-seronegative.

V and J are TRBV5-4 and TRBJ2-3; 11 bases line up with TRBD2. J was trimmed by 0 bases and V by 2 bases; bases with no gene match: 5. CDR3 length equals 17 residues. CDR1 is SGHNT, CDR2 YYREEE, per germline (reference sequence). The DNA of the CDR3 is TGTGCCAGCAGCTTCGGACTAGCGGGCAGGAGCACAGATACGCAGTATTTT. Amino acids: CASSFGLAGRSTDTQYF.

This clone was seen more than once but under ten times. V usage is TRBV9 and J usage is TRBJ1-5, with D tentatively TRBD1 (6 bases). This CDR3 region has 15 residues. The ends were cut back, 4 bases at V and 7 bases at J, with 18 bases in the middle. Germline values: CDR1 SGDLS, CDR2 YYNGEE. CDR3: CASSLGPAGEQPQHF. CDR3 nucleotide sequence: TGTGCCAGCAGCCTCGGTCCGGCAGGGGAGCAGCCCCAGCATTTT.

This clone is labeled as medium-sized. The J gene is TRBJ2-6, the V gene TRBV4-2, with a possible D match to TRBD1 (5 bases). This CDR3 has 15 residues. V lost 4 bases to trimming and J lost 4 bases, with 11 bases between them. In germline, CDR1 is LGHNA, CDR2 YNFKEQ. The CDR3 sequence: CASSRSGNGANVLTF. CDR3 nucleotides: TGTGCCAGCAGCCGATCAGGGAACGGGGCCAACGTCCTGACTTTC.

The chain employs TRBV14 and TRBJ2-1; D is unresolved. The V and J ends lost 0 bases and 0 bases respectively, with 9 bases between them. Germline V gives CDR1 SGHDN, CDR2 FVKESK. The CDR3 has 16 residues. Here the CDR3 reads CASSQEDTFSYNEQFF. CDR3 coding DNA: TGTGCCAGCAGCCAAGAAGACACCTTCTCCTACAATGAGCAGTTCTTC.

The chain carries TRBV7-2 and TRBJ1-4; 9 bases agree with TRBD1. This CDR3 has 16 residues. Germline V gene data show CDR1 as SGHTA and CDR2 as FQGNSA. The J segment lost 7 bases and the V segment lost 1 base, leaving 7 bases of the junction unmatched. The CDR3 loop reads CASSLGSGTGTEKLFF. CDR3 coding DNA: TGTGCCAGCAGCTTAGGGTCCGGGACAGGGACTGAAAAACTGTTTTTT.

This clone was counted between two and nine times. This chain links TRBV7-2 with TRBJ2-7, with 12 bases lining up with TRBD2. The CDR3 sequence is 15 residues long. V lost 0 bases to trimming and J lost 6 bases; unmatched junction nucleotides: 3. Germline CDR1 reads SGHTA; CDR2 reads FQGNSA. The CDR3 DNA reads TGTGCCAGCAGCTTAGCCTTGACTAGCGGGAGCGAGCAGTACTTC. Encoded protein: CASSLALTSGSEQYF.

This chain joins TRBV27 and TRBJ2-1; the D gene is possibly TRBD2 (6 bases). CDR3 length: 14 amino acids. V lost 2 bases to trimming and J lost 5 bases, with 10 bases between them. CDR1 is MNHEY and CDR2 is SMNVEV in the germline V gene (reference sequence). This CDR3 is CASSLIGEDNEQFF. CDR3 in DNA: TGTGCCAGCAGTTTAATCGGGGAGGACAATGAGCAGTTCTTC.

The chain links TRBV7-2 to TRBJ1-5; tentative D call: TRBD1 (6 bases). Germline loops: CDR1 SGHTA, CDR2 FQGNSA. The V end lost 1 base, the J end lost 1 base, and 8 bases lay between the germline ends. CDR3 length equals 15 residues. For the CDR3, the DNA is TGTGCCAGCAGCTTAGAAGGACAGAGCAATCAGCCCCAGCATTTT. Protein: CASSLEGQSNQPQHF.

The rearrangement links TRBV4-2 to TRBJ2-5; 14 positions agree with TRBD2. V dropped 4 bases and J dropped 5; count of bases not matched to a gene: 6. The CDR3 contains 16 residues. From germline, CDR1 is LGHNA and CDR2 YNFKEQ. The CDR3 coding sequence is TGTGCCAGCAGCCTGGGACTAGCGGGAGTCGGGGAGACCCAGTACTTC. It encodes CASSLGLAGVGETQYF.

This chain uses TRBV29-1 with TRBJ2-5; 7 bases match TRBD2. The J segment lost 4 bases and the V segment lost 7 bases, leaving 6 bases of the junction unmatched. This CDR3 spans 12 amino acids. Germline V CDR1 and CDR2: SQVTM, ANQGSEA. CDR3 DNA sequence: TGCAGCGGGGGGGGGAACCGAGAGACCCAGTACTTC. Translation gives CSGGGNRETQYF.

CDR3 DNA sequence: TGTGCCAGCAGCTTACAACAGGGCAACGAGCAGTACTTC. Amino acid sequence: CASSLQQGNEQYF. The rearrangement joins TRBV7-2 to TRBJ2-5, with D tentatively TRBD1 (6 bases). The assigned J gene may be wrong: the sequence end matches TRBJ2-7 better. This CDR3 region has 13 residues. Germline V lookup: CDR1 SGHTA, CDR2 FQGNSA.

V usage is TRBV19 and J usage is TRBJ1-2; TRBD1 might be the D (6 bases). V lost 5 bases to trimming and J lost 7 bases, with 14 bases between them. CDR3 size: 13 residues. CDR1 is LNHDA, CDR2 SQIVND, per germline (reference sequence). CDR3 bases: TGTGCCAGTAGTCCAACAGGGCCCTTTGGCTACACCTTC. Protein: CASSPTGPFGYTF.

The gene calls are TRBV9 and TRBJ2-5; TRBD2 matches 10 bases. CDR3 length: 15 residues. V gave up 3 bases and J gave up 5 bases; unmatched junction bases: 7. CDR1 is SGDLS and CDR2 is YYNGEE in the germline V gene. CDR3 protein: CASSAAAGGPETQYF. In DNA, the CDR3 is TGTGCCAGCAGCGCCGCAGCGGGGGGGCCGGAGACCCAGTACTTC.

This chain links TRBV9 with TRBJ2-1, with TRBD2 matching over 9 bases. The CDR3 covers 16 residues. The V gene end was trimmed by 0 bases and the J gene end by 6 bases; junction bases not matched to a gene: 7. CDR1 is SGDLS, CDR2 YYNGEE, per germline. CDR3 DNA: TGTGCCAGCAGCGTAGCCTCGCTAGCGGGACGCAATGAGCAGTTCTTC. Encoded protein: CASSVASLAGRNEQFF.

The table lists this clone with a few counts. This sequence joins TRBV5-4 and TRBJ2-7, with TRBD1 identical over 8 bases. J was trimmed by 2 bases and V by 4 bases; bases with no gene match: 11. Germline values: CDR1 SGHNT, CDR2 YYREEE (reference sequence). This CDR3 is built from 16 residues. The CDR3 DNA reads TGTGCCAGCAGCAAGGACAGGGACCATCGAACCTACGAGCAGTACTTC. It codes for CASSKDRDHRTYEQYF. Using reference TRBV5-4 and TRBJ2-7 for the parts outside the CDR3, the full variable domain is ETGVTQSPTHLIKTRGQQVTLRCSSQSGHNTVSWYQQALGQGPQFIFQYYREEENGRGNFPPRFSGLQFPNYSSELNVNALELDDSALYLCASSKDRDHRTYEQYFGPGTRLTVT.